Shown below are 21 T cell receptor beta chains from a single sample sequenced in a study of Graves' ophthalmopathy and Graves' hyperthyroidism. RNA transcripts were the source from which TCR beta CDR3 regions were amplified. RT-PCR was first run with HTBI primers, then multiplex PCR in a second round. Using its own MiXCR run on the multiplex PCR reads, TCRdb lists one record per CDR3 protein. The sample records over 200,000 distinct CDR3 sequences, 29% being singletons. The sample taken for sequencing was peripheral blood. Receptors were obtained from a man aged 50-60 years with Graves' ophthalmopathy.

There are a few counts of this clonotype. The chain combines TRBV14 with TRBJ1-1; D gene uncertain. V was shortened by 0 bases and J by 1 base, with 3 bases between the two germline ends. Germline CDR1 reads SGHDN; CDR2 reads FVKESK. The CDR3 consists of 13 residues. In DNA, the CDR3 is TGTGCCAGCAGCCAAGAAGGGAACACTGAAGCTTTCTTT. Its translation: CASSQEGNTEAFF. Full variable domain (outside the CDR3, taken from reference TRBV14 and TRBJ1-1): EAGVTQFPSHSVIEKGQTVTLRCDPISGHDNLYWYRRVMGKEIKFLLHFVKESKQDESGMPNNRFLAERTGGTYSTLKVQPAELEDSGVYFCASSQEGNTEAFFGQGTRLTVV.

This clonotype was observed at least ten times. V is TRBV4-1 and J is TRBJ2-5; TRBD1 matches 11 bases. V was clipped by 3 bases and J by 2 bases; unmatched bases: 2. Germline V gene lookup returns CDR1 MGHRA and CDR2 YSYEKL. The CDR3 extends over 15 amino acids. CDR3 region: CASSQGQGVQETQYF. The CDR3 region has the DNA TGCGCCAGCAGCCAGGGACAGGGGGTTCAAGAGACCCAGTACTTC.

The chain is built from TRBV7-2 and TRBJ2-5; D might be TRBD2 (6 bases). The DNA end lines up better with TRBJ2-7; the J call may be wrong. This CDR3 is 16 amino acids long. From germline, CDR1 is SGHTA and CDR2 FQGNSA. The CDR3 nucleotides are TGTGCCAGCAGCTTACGGCGGGGTATGCATGCGGGCGAGCAGTACTTC. Residues: CASSLRRGMHAGEQYF.

This clonotype was seen at least ten times. The V and J genes are TRBV10-3 and TRBJ1-6; a possible D gene is TRBD1 (6 bases). The CDR3 is 15 residues long. Trimming cost V 5 bases and J 5 bases, with 13 bases left between them. The V gene's germline CDR1 is ENHRY and CDR2 SYGVKD. The CDR3 nucleotides read TGTGCCATCAGTCCACGACAGGCTAATAATTCACCCCTCCACTTT. Translating gives CAISPRQANNSPLHF.

The V call is TRBV6-2 or TRBV6-3, the J call TRBJ2-5; 10 nucleotides align to TRBD1. J was trimmed by 9 bases and V by 0 bases; bases with no gene match: 10. The CDR3 runs to 16 residues. CDR1 and CDR2 from the germline V gene are MNHEY and SVGEGT. The CDR3 DNA sequence: TGTGCCAGCAGTTACTCACGGACAGGGGGGGTTGTAGCCCAGTACTTC. Translated: CASSYSRTGGVVAQYF.

This clonotype occurred many times. This rearrangement joins TRBV13 to TRBJ2-7, with 7 bases aligning to TRBD2. V shed 5 bases and J 0 bases; nucleotides not matched to a gene: 7. CDR1 is PRHDT, CDR2 FYEKMQ, per germline (reference sequence). This CDR3 has 15 residues. CDR3 in DNA: TGTGCCAGCAGCGCCAGCGGGAAGGCCTCCTACGAGCAGTACTTC. Its translation is CASSASGKASYEQYF.

This clonotype was counted once. The V and J genes are TRBV10-2 and TRBJ1-2; D is ambiguous. The germline CDR1 and CDR2 sequences are WSHSY and SAAADI. The CDR3 loop spans 10 amino acids. Trimming left V 8 bases short and J 6 bases short, with 7 bases between. The CDR3 is CASRSHGYTF. The DNA for the CDR3 is TGCGCCAGCCGGTCCCATGGCTACACCTTC.

This clonotype was counted between two and nine times. The chain has TRBV19 and TRBJ1-3, with 8 bases aligning to TRBD1. The CDR3 sequence is 15 residues long. V was clipped by 6 bases and J by 0 bases; unmatched bases: 4. The germline V gene has CDR1 LNHDA and CDR2 SQIVND (reference sequence). CDR3 nucleotides: TGTGCCAGTAGCGGGACAGGCGCCTCTGGAAACACCATATATTTT. Residues: CASSGTGASGNTIYF.

This chain's CDR3 is CASSEEGKVTGELFF. The CDR3 DNA follows: TGTGCCAGCAGTGAAGAAGGAAAGGTCACCGGGGAGCTGTTTTTT. The chain recombines TRBV6-1 with TRBJ2-2; D is unclear. Germline V CDR1 and CDR2: MNHNS, SASEGT. V shed 1 base and J shed 4 bases, with 10 bases lying between them. This CDR3 spans 15 amino acids.

This clonotype has ten or more counts. CDR3 sequence: CASSLRLEGETQYF. DNA of the CDR3: TGCGCCAGCAGCCTTAGACTAGAAGGAGAGACCCAGTACTTC. The genes are TRBV4-1 and TRBJ2-5; D is perhaps TRBD2 (6 bases). This CDR3 has 14 residues. The germline gives CDR1 MGHRA, CDR2 YSYEKL. Trimming removed 4 bases from V and 4 bases from J, with 13 bases in between.

This clonotype was counted ten times or more. The chain recombines TRBV12-3 or TRBV12-4 with TRBJ1-1; 8 bases fit TRBD1. J gave up 2 bases and V 6 bases, and 8 bases lay outside the gene matches. There are 15 residues in the CDR3. The CDR3 nucleotides are TGTGCCAGCAGCAAAGGACAGGGCCTTAACACTGAAGCTTTCTTT. It specifies CASSKGQGLNTEAFF.

This clonotype was counted at least ten times. J is TRBJ2-2 and V is TRBV2, with 7 bases matching TRBD2. CDR1 and CDR2 from the germline V gene are SNHLY and FYNNEI. This CDR3 comprises 16 residues. The trim removed 2 bases at V and 1 base at J, leaving 4 bases unmatched. The CDR3 DNA reads TGTGCCAGCAGTGAATGGAGCGGGATGAACACCGGGGAGCTGTTTTTT. It yields the protein CASSEWSGMNTGELFF.

This clonotype was seen many times. This sequence joins TRBV29-1 and TRBJ1-1; D possibly corresponds to TRBD1 (6 bases). Germline lookup yields CDR1 SQVTM and CDR2 ANQGSEA. The CDR3 consists of 11 residues. The V end was cut by 6 bases, the J end by 5 bases, with 10 bases between. The CDR3 loop reads CSVSTGTEAFF. DNA of the CDR3: TGCAGCGTGAGTACAGGGACTGAAGCTTTCTTT.

In this sample, this clonotype turned up many times. The rearrangement links TRBV5-1 to TRBJ2-5; D unclear. The length of the CDR3 is 15 residues. With 3 bases removed from V and 3 bases from J, the gap between germline ends came to 15 bases. Germline V CDR1 and CDR2: SGHRS, YFSETQ. CDR3 nucleotide sequence: TGCGCCAGCAGCTCTGGATCCCCAGAGGAAGAGACCCAGTACTTC. It specifies CASSSGSPEEETQYF.

This clonotype was detected ten times or more. CDR3 amino acids: CAWSVQLNTGELFF. The DNA for the CDR3 is TGTGCCTGGAGTGTACAGCTGAACACCGGGGAGCTGTTTTTT. V usage is TRBV30 and J usage is TRBJ2-2; D not certain. This CDR3 region has 14 residues. Germline-derived CDR1 and CDR2 are GTSNPN and SVGIG (reference sequence). The V and J ends lost 0 bases and 1 base respectively, with 6 bases between them. The variable domain in full, with the rest retrieved from reference TRBV30 and TRBJ2-2, is SQTIHQWPATLVQPVGSPLSLECTVEGTSNPNLYWYRQAAGRGLQLLFYSVGIGQISSEVPQNLSASRPQDRQFILSSKKLLLSDSGFYLCAWSVQLNTGELFFGEGSRLTVL.

This clonotype was observed at least ten times. CDR3 nucleotides: TGTGCCAGCAGTTACTCTCGACAGAATGGCTACACCTTC. Translated: CASSYSRQNGYTF. This chain links TRBV6-5 with TRBJ1-2; the D gene is possibly TRBD1 (5 bases). Germline-derived CDR1 and CDR2 are MNHEY and SVGAGI. The CDR3 loop spans 13 amino acids. Trimming left V 0 bases short and J 6 bases short, with 8 bases between.

The chain combines TRBV6-1 with TRBJ1-1; 7 bases are a match to TRBD1. V lost 5 bases to trimming and J lost 3 bases; unmatched junction nucleotides: 6. CDR3 length equals 14 residues. Germline assignment: CDR1 MNHNS and CDR2 SASEGT. This chain's CDR3 is CASSRQGPDTEAFF. CDR3 nucleotides: TGTGCCAGCAGTCGACAGGGCCCGGACACTGAAGCTTTCTTT.

This clonotype has only one observation. The V gene is TRBV2, the J gene TRBJ2-7; weak D call: TRBD1 (5 bases). Germline CDR1 and CDR2: SNHLY and FYNNEI. Trimming left V 7 bases short and J 10 bases short, with 23 bases between. This CDR3 contains 14 residues. CDR3 sequence: CASMGFDLQASQYF. CDR3 in DNA: TGTGCCAGCATGGGATTTGACCTACAGGCTTCCCAGTACTTC.

This clonotype has a count of ten or more. V is TRBV6-2 or TRBV6-3 and J is TRBJ2-7; D remains ambiguous. The V end lost 2 bases, the J end lost 7 bases, and 9 bases lay between the germline ends. The CDR3 extends over 12 amino acids. CDR1 is MNHEY, CDR2 SVGEGT, per germline. CDR3 sequence: CASSYVGNEQYF. The CDR3 nucleotides read TGTGCCAGCAGTTACGTAGGGAATGAGCAGTACTTC.

Many counts were recorded for this clonotype. The chain uses TRBV7-2 and TRBJ2-7, with TRBD2 identical over 14 bases. CDR1 and CDR2 from the germline V gene are SGHTA and FQGNSA. V lost 5 bases, J lost 3 bases, and 9 bases stayed unmatched. This CDR3 is 17 amino acids long. For the CDR3, the DNA is TGTGCCAGCAGCCTGCATGGACTAGCGGGAGGTTTCTACGAGCAGTACTTC. Translated: CASSLHGLAGGFYEQYF.

The chain recombines TRBV28 with TRBJ2-5, with 10 bases that match TRBD2. From germline, CDR1 is MDHEN and CDR2 SYDVKM. This CDR3 comprises 14 residues. Losses at the gene ends were 4 bases for V and 7 bases for J; bases not matched to a gene: 6. The DNA of the CDR3 is TGTGCCAGCAGTTCTCCGGGACTAGCGAGGACCCAGTACTTC. This translates into CASSSPGLARTQYF. The variable domain in full, completed from reference TRBV28 and TRBJ2-5, reads DVKVTQSSRYLVKRTGEKVFLECVQDMDHENMFWYRQDPGLGLRLIYFSYDVKMKEKGDIPEGYSVSREKKERFSLILESASTNQTSMYLCASSSPGLARTQYFGPGTRLLVL.